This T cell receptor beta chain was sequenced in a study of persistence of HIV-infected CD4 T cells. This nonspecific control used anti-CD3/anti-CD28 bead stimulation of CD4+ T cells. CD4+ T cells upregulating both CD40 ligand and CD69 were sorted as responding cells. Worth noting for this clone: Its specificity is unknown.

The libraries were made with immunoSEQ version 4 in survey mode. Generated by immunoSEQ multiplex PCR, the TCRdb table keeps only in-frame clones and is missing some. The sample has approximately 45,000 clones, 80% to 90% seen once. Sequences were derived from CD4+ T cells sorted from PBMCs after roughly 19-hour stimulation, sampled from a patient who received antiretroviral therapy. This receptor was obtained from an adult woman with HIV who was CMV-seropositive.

The CDR3 reads CASSIERGDTQYF. CDR3 coding DNA: TGTGCCAGTAGTATTGAGAGAGGAGATACGCAGTATTTT. V is TRBV19 and J is TRBJ2-3; D gene ambiguous. The CDR3 sequence is 13 residues long. Germline values: CDR1 LNHDA, CDR2 SQIVND (reference sequence). With 3 bases removed from V and 5 bases from J, the gap between germline ends came to 9 bases.